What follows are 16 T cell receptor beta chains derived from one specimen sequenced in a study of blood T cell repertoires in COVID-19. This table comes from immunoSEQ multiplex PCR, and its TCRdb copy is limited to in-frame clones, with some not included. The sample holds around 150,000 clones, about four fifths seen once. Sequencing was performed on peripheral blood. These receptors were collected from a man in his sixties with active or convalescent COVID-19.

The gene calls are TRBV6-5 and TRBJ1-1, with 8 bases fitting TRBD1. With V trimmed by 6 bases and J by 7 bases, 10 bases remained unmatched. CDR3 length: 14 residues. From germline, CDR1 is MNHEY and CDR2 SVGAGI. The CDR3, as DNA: TGTGCCAGCAGAAGTAGGACAGGGCGACTTGAAGCTTTCTTT. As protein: CASRSRTGRLEAFF.

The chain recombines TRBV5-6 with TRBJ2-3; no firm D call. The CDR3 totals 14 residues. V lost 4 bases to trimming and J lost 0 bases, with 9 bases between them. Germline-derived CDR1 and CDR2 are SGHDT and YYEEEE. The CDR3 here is CASSLSLSTDTQYF. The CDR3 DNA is TGTGCCAGCAGCCTCTCCCTTAGCACAGATACGCAGTATTTT.

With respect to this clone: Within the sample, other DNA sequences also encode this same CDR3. CDR3 in amino acids: CASSYSSEAFF. CDR3 nucleotides: TGTGCCAGCAGTTATAGCTCTGAAGCTTTCTTT. The chain carries TRBV6-5 and TRBJ1-1; D remains ambiguous. Trimming left V 3 bases short and J 6 bases short, with 5 bases between. The CDR3 contains 11 residues. Germline lookup yields CDR1 MNHEY and CDR2 SVGAGI.

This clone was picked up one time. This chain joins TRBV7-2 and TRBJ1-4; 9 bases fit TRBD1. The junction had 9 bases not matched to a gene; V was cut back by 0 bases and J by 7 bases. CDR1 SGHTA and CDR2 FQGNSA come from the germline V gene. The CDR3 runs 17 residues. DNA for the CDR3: TGTGCCAGCAGCTTAGCCCCACCGGGACAGGGAGGTGAAAAACTGTTTTTT. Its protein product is CASSLAPPGQGGEKLFF.

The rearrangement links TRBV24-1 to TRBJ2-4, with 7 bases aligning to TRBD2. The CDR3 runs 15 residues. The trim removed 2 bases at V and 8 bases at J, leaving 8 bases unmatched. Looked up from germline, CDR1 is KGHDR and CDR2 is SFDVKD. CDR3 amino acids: CATSDSARAGDIQYF. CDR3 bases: TGTGCCACCAGTGATTCTGCCCGGGCGGGGGACATTCAGTACTTC.

CDR3 loop: CASSNRDSYNSPLHF. For the CDR3, the DNA is TGTGCCAGCAGTAACAGGGACTCCTATAATTCACCCCTCCACTTT. This chain uses TRBV2 with TRBJ1-6; D is perhaps TRBD1 (6 bases). The CDR3 runs to 15 residues. Germline CDR1 and CDR2: SNHLY and FYNNEI. The ends were cut back, 5 bases at V and 0 bases at J, with 8 bases in the middle.

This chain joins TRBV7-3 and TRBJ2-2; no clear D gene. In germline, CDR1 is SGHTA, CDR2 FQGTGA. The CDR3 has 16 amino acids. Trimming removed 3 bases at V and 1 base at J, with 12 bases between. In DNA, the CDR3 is TGTGCCAGCAGCTTTAGTTCGGTCATGAACACCGGGGAGCTGTTTTTT. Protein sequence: CASSFSSVMNTGELFF.

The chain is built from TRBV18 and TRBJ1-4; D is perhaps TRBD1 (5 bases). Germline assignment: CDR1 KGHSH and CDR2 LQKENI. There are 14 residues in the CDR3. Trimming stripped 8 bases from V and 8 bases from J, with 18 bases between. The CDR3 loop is CASQTGGYQEKLFF. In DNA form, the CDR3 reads TGTGCCAGCCAAACCGGGGGATATCAAGAAAAACTGTTTTTT.

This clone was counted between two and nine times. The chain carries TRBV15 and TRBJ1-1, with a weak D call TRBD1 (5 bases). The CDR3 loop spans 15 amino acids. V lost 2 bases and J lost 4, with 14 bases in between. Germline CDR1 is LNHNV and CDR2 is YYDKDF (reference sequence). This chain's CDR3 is CATSRLETGSTEAFF. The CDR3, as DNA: TGTGCCACCAGCAGATTAGAAACAGGTTCCACTGAAGCTTTCTTT.

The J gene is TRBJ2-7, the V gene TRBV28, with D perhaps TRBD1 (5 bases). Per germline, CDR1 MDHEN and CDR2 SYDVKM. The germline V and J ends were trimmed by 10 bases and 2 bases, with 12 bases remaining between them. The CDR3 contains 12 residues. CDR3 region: CATTGNTYEQYF. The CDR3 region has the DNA TGTGCCACCACAGGTAATACCTACGAGCAGTACTTC.

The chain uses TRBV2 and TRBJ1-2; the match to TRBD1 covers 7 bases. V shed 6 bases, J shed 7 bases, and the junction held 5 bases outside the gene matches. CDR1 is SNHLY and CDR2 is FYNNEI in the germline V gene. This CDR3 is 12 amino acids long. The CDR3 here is CASRAGGFGYTF. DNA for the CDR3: TGTGCCAGCAGGGCAGGGGGTTTTGGCTACACCTTC.

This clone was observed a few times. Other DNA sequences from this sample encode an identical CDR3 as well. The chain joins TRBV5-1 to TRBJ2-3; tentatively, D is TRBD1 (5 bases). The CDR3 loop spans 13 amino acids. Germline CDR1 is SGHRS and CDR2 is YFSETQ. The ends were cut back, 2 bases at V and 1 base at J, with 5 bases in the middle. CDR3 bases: TGCGCCAGCAGCTTACAGGGCACAGATACGCAGTATTTT. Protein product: CASSLQGTDTQYF.

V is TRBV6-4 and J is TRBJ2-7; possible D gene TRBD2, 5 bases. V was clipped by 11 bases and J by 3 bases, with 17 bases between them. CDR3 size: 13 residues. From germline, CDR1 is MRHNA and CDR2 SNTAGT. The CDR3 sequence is CAPPEGLHYEQYF. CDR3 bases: TGTGCCCCCCCCGAGGGCCTCCACTACGAGCAGTACTTC.

CDR3 nucleotides: TGTGCCAGCAGTTTGTTGACAGGGACAAACTATGGCTACACCTTC. Translating gives CASSLLTGTNYGYTF. The chain is built from TRBV6-6 and TRBJ1-2; TRBD1 matches at 7 bases. The CDR3 sequence is 15 residues long. With 4 bases clipped from V and 2 bases from J, the junction kept 7 bases outside the gene matches. Germline-derived CDR1 and CDR2 are MNHNY and SVGAGI (reference sequence).

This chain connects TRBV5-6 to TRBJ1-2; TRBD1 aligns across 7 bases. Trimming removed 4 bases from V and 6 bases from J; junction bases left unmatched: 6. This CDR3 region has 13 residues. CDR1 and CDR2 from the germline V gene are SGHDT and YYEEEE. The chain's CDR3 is CASSQDRLHGYTF. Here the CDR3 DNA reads TGTGCCAGCAGCCAGGACAGGCTCCATGGCTACACCTTC.

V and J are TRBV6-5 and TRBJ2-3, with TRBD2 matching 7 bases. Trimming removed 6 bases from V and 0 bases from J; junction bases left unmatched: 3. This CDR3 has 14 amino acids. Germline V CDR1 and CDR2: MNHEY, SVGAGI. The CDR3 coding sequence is TGTGCCAGCAGCATTAGCGGGAGCACAGATACGCAGTATTTT. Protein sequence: CASSISGSTDTQYF.